Sequencing of this T cell receptor beta chain was carried out in a study of T cell changes during pregnancy in multiple sclerosis. The CDR3 totals 16 residues. Germline V CDR1 and CDR2: SGHRS, YFSETQ. V gave up 2 bases and J gave up 4 bases; unmatched junction bases: 10. The assay was immunoSEQ multiplex PCR, and TCRdb's table has in-frame clones only and misses some. The sample contains about 51,000 clones, 93% of which appear only once. The V call is TRBV5-1, the J call TRBJ1-2, with 8 bases fitting TRBD1. The sequenced sample was peripheral blood, obtained in the second trimester of pregnancy. This TCR derives from a female donor with multiple sclerosis, enrolled in a pregnancy study. CDR3 region: CASSFRTGSPIYGYTF. CDR3 nucleotide sequence: TGCGCCAGCAGCTTTAGGACAGGGAGCCCAATCTATGGCTACACCTTC.